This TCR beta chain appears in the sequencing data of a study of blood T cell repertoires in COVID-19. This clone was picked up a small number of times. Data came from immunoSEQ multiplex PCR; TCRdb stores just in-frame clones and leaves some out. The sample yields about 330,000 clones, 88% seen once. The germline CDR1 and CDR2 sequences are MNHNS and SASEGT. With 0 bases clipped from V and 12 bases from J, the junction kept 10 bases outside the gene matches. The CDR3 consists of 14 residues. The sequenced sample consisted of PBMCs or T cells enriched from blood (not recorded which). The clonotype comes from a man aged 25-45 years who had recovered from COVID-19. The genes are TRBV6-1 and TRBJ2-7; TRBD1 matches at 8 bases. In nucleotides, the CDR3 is TGTGCCAGCAGTGAAGCACCAGGACAGGGTAATCCGTACTTC. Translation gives CASSEAPGQGNPYF.